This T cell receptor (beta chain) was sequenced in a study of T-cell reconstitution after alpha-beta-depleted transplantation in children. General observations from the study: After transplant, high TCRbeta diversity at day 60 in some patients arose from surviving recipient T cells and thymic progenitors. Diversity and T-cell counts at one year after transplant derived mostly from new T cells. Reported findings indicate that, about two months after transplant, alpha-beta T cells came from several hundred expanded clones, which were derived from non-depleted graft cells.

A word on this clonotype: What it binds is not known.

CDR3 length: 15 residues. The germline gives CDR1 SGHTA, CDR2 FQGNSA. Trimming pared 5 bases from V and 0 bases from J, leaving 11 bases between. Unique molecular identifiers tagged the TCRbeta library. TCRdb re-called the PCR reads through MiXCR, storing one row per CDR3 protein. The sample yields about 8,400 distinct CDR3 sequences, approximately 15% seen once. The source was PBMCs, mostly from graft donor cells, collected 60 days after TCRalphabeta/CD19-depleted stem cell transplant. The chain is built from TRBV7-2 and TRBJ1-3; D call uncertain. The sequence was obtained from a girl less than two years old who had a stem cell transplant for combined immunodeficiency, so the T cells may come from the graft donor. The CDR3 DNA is TGTGCCAGCAGCCCTAGGACTCGCTCTGGAAACACCATATATTTT. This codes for CASSPRTRSGNTIYF.